These T cell receptor beta chains were read from a single sample in a study of CD8+CD57+ T cells in acquired aplastic anemia. TCRdb redid the calling of the reads with MiXCR, one entry per CDR3 protein. This sample has about 130,000 distinct CDR3 sequences, with around 48% found just once. The sample taken for sequencing was sorted CD4+, CD8+, or CD8+CD57+ T cells (not recorded which) from PBMCs. These receptors were collected from a human donor in good health, serving as a control. CDR3s include the opening cysteine and the closing phenylalanine or tryptophan. D genes are given only for firm matches. Some rows mark clone size as missing; the rest say once, few, many or name a class of expanded clone.

V gene: TRBV19; D gene: .; J gene: TRBJ1-4; clone size: .; CDR3 DNA: TGTGCCAGCACCAGGCTGGGGGCCTTATATGAAGAACTGTTTTTT; CDR3 protein: CASTRLGALYEELFF
V gene: TRBV6-1; D gene: .; J gene: TRBJ2-5; clone size: many; CDR3 DNA: TGTGCCAGCAGTGAAGTTGCTAGCTTAAGCACCTGGTCGGAGACCCAGTACTTC; CDR3 protein: CASSEVASLSTWSETQYF
V gene: TRBV7-2; D gene: .; J gene: TRBJ1-1; clone size: once; CDR3 DNA: TGTGCCAGCAGCTTAGCCCCTAACACTGAAGCTTCCTTT; CDR3 protein: CASSLAPNTEASF
V gene: TRBV25-1; D gene: .; J gene: TRBJ1-1; clone size: .; CDR3 DNA: TGTGCCAGCAGATATAACAATGCGGGGCTCACTGAAGCTTTCTTT; CDR3 protein: CASRYNNAGLTEAFF
V gene: TRBV2; D gene: .; J gene: TRBJ2-7; clone size: .; CDR3 DNA: TGTGCCAGCAGGGAAAGCTCCCTTGAGCAGTACTTC; CDR3 protein: CASRESSLEQYF
V gene: TRBV7-8; D gene: .; J gene: TRBJ2-7; clone size: .; CDR3 DNA: TGTGCCAGCAGCTCCACTCCTGGTTCGGACTACGAGCAGTACTTC; CDR3 protein: CASSSTPGSDYEQYF
V gene: TRBV20-1; D gene: .; J gene: TRBJ2-7; clone size: once; CDR3 DNA: TGCAGTGCTGAACTGGAAGCGGGCCAATACAATGAGCAGTACTTC; CDR3 protein: CSAELEAGQYNEQYF
V gene: TRBV15; D gene: .; J gene: TRBJ2-1; clone size: .; CDR3 DNA: TGTGCCACCAGCGGGAGAGGGAACAGCGATGAGCAGTTCTTC; CDR3 protein: CATSGRGNSDEQFF
V gene: TRBV7-6; D gene: TRBD2; J gene: TRBJ2-3; clone size: many; CDR3 DNA: TGTGCCAGCAGCTCCCGGGCAACAGCGGGGGGGCACACAGATACGCAGTATTTT; CDR3 protein: CASSSRATAGGHTDTQYF
V gene: TRBV6-2/TRBV6-3; D gene: TRBD2; J gene: TRBJ2-5; clone size: many; CDR3 DNA: TGTGCCAGCAGCAGCCGTGGACTAGCTGTTGAGACCCAGTACTTC; CDR3 protein: CASSSRGLAVETQYF
V gene: TRBV10-3; D gene: TRBD1; J gene: TRBJ2-5; clone size: .; CDR3 DNA: TGTGCCATCAGTGCGGGACAGGGGGAAGGAGCTTACCAAGAGACCCAGTACTTC; CDR3 protein: CAISAGQGEGAYQETQYF
V gene: TRBV9; D gene: TRBD2; J gene: TRBJ2-5; clone size: .; CDR3 DNA: TGTGCCAGCAGCGTAAGTCTAGCGGGAGGAGGAGAGACCCAGTACTTC; CDR3 protein: CASSVSLAGGGETQYF
V gene: TRBV2; D gene: .; J gene: TRBJ2-3; clone size: .; CDR3 DNA: TGTGCCAGCAGTGCTCTGAGGAACACAGATACGCAGTATTTT; CDR3 protein: CASSALRNTDTQYF
V gene: TRBV9; D gene: .; J gene: TRBJ2-5; clone size: .; CDR3 DNA: TGTGCCAGCAGCGGAGACAGGGAGGGAGAGACCCAGTACTTC; CDR3 protein: CASSGDREGETQYF
V gene: TRBV20-1; D gene: TRBD2; J gene: TRBJ2-7; clone size: .; CDR3 DNA: TGCAGTGCTAGCGGGGGGGCAAGGGAGCAGTACTTC; CDR3 protein: CSASGGAREQYF
V gene: TRBV19; D gene: .; J gene: TRBJ1-2; clone size: .; CDR3 DNA: TGTGCCGGTATCCCCGCAGGGCATCATGGCTACACCTTC; CDR3 protein: CAGIPAGHHGYTF
V gene: TRBV15; D gene: .; J gene: TRBJ2-3; clone size: medium-sized; CDR3 DNA: TGTGCCACCAGCAGGGGACTGCCCACCGGTACGCAGTATTTT; CDR3 protein: CATSRGLPTGTQYF
V gene: TRBV4-3; D gene: .; J gene: TRBJ1-5; clone size: .; CDR3 DNA: TGCGCCAGCAGCCAAGATTTGGCAGGGTATCAGCCCCAGCATTTT; CDR3 protein: CASSQDLAGYQPQHF
V gene: TRBV25-1; D gene: .; J gene: TRBJ1-2; clone size: many; CDR3 DNA: TGTGCCAGCAGTGAAAGTCACTCGGGCTACACCTTC; CDR3 protein: CASSESHSGYTF
V gene: TRBV11-2; D gene: TRBD1; J gene: TRBJ1-2; clone size: once; CDR3 DNA: TGTGCCAGCAGCTCGATTCGGACAGGGGGCTCCTATGGCTACACCTTC; CDR3 protein: CASSSIRTGGSYGYTF
V gene: TRBV2; D gene: TRBD2; J gene: TRBJ2-2; clone size: once; CDR3 DNA: TGTGCCAGCAAGCGGGAGTCGGGCACCGGGGAGCTGTTTTTT; CDR3 protein: CASKRESGTGELFF
V gene: TRBV6-5; D gene: TRBD1; J gene: TRBJ1-1; clone size: .; CDR3 DNA: TGTGCCAGCAGATCTATGGACAGGGGGCGCTTAGAAGCTTTCTTT; CDR3 protein: CASRSMDRGRLEAFF
V gene: TRBV20-1; D gene: .; J gene: TRBJ1-1; clone size: .; CDR3 DNA: TGCAGTGCTAGTCCTGGGATAATGAACACTGAAGCTTTCTTT; CDR3 protein: CSASPGIMNTEAFF
V gene: TRBV10-3; D gene: .; J gene: TRBJ1-1; clone size: once; CDR3 DNA: TGTGCCAGCAGTTACGGACAGCTTGAAGCTTTCTTT; CDR3 protein: CASSYGQLEAFF
V gene: TRBV3-1; D gene: .; J gene: TRBJ1-2; clone size: many; CDR3 DNA: TGTGCCAGCAGCCAAGGACCACAGCCCCATGGCTACACCTTC; CDR3 protein: CASSQGPQPHGYTF
V gene: TRBV5-1; D gene: TRBD1; J gene: TRBJ2-7; clone size: many; CDR3 DNA: TGCGCCAGCAGCTTGGTGCAGGGGGCCTACGAGCAGTACTTC; CDR3 protein: CASSLVQGAYEQYF
V gene: TRBV10-3; D gene: .; J gene: TRBJ2-3; clone size: .; CDR3 DNA: TGTGCCATCAGTGAGCGTGGGGGGGCTGGGACAGATACGCAGTATTTT; CDR3 protein: CAISERGGAGTDTQYF
V gene: TRBV3-1; D gene: TRBD2; J gene: TRBJ2-7; clone size: many; CDR3 DNA: TGTGCCAGCAGCGGGCTAGCGGGGGCCTTGTCCTACGAGCAGTACTTC; CDR3 protein: CASSGLAGALSYEQYF
V gene: TRBV2; D gene: TRBD2; J gene: TRBJ2-7; clone size: few; CDR3 DNA: TGTGCCAGCAGCCCGGGACTAGCGGCTTACGAGCAGTACTTC; CDR3 protein: CASSPGLAAYEQYF
V gene: TRBV6-5; D gene: TRBD2; J gene: TRBJ2-4; clone size: .; CDR3 DNA: TGTGCCAGCAATAAAGCGGGGGGCAATAAAAACATTCAGTACTTC; CDR3 protein: CASNKAGGNKNIQYF
V gene: TRBV2; D gene: .; J gene: TRBJ1-4; clone size: many; CDR3 DNA: TGTGCCAGCAGTGAAGGGTGGGCTAATGAAAAACTGTTTTTT; CDR3 protein: CASSEGWANEKLFF
V gene: TRBV29-1; D gene: .; J gene: TRBJ1-2; clone size: .; CDR3 DNA: TGCAGCGTCCGCGCTGGGTTTGGGGACGGCTACACCTTC; CDR3 protein: CSVRAGFGDGYTF
V gene: TRBV7-2; D gene: .; J gene: TRBJ1-5; clone size: many; CDR3 DNA: TGTGCCAGCAGCGCGACAGCTGGTAGCAATCAGCCCCAGCATTTT; CDR3 protein: CASSATAGSNQPQHF
V gene: TRBV20-1; D gene: TRBD2; J gene: TRBJ2-7; clone size: .; CDR3 DNA: TGCAGTGCGCCTCCTAGCGGGGGTGGATACGAGCAGTACTTC; CDR3 protein: CSAPPSGGGYEQYF
V gene: TRBV2; D gene: .; J gene: TRBJ2-7; clone size: .; CDR3 DNA: TGTGCCAGCAGGGACAAGGACAGCAGAACCTACGAGCAGTACTTC; CDR3 protein: CASRDKDSRTYEQYF
V gene: TRBV6-1; D gene: .; J gene: TRBJ2-7; clone size: few; CDR3 DNA: TGTGCCAGCAGTGACAGGGTGATTGTTTTCGAGCAGTACTTC; CDR3 protein: CASSDRVIVFEQYF
V gene: TRBV7-3; D gene: TRBD2; J gene: TRBJ2-3; clone size: .; CDR3 DNA: TGTGCCAGCAGTCAAACTAGCGGGGGGGCAGGAGATACGCAGTATTTT; CDR3 protein: CASSQTSGGAGDTQYF
V gene: TRBV20-1; D gene: TRBD1; J gene: TRBJ2-7; clone size: many; CDR3 DNA: TGCAGTGCTTCCCCTGGGACAGGGGGTACCTACGAGCAGTACTTC; CDR3 protein: CSASPGTGGTYEQYF
V gene: TRBV4-1; D gene: TRBD1; J gene: TRBJ1-6; clone size: many; CDR3 DNA: TGCGCCAGCAGCCAAGTCGGACAGGTCCGCAATTCACCCCTCCACTTT; CDR3 protein: CASSQVGQVRNSPLHF
V gene: TRBV10-3; D gene: .; J gene: TRBJ2-3; clone size: many; CDR3 DNA: TGTGCCATCAGAGGAATTGGCACAGATACGCAGTATTTT; CDR3 protein: CAIRGIGTDTQYF
V gene: TRBV3-1; D gene: TRBD1; J gene: TRBJ2-7; clone size: many; CDR3 DNA: TGTGCCAGCAGCCAAGAGGACAGGGGAAAGGAGCAGTACTTC; CDR3 protein: CASSQEDRGKEQYF
V gene: TRBV19; D gene: .; J gene: TRBJ1-2; clone size: once; CDR3 DNA: TGTGCCAGTAGTGAAGGCCAGGGAGACTATGGCTACGCCTTC; CDR3 protein: CASSEGQGDYGYAF
V gene: TRBV29-1; D gene: .; J gene: TRBJ2-7; clone size: .; CDR3 DNA: TGCAGCGTTGAAGTCCGTTACGAGCAGTACTTC; CDR3 protein: CSVEVRYEQYF
V gene: TRBV10-3; D gene: .; J gene: TRBJ2-3; clone size: .; CDR3 DNA: TGTGCCATCAGTGATATTATTGATACGCAGTATTTT; CDR3 protein: CAISDIIDTQYF
V gene: TRBV4-3; D gene: TRBD1; J gene: TRBJ1-2; clone size: many; CDR3 DNA: TGCGCCAGCAGCCTAGCCGGGACAGGGGCTAGAGGCGGCTACACCTTC; CDR3 protein: CASSLAGTGARGGYTF
V gene: TRBV7-6; D gene: .; J gene: TRBJ1-1; clone size: many; CDR3 DNA: TGTGCCAGCAGCCCGGGACACTTGAACACTGAAGCTTTCTTT; CDR3 protein: CASSPGHLNTEAFF
V gene: TRBV19; D gene: .; J gene: TRBJ1-2; clone size: .; CDR3 DNA: TGTGCCAGTAGTTCCGGAGGCCAAGTCGGCTACACCTTC; CDR3 protein: CASSSGGQVGYTF
V gene: TRBV19; D gene: .; J gene: TRBJ1-5; clone size: many; CDR3 DNA: TGTGCCAGTAGTATAGACGGTAACAATCAGCCCCAGCATTTT; CDR3 protein: CASSIDGNNQPQHF
V gene: TRBV7-9; D gene: .; J gene: TRBJ2-3; clone size: once; CDR3 DNA: TGCGCCAGCAGCTTCGGGAAGGTAGATACGCAGTATTTT; CDR3 protein: CASSFGKVDTQYF
V gene: TRBV6-7; D gene: TRBD1; J gene: TRBJ2-3; clone size: few; CDR3 DNA: TGTGCCAGCAGCCTTAGAGGGACAGGGCTTACAGATACGCAGTATTTT; CDR3 protein: CASSLRGTGLTDTQYF
V gene: TRBV5-6; D gene: .; J gene: TRBJ1-6; clone size: .; CDR3 DNA: TGTGCCAGCAGCTTGGGTCCAGGGGTTAATTCACCCCTCCACTTT; CDR3 protein: CASSLGPGVNSPLHF
V gene: TRBV7-9; D gene: .; J gene: TRBJ1-1; clone size: .; CDR3 DNA: TGTGCCAGCAGCTTAGGAGGAGAGAACACTGAAGCTTTCTTT; CDR3 protein: CASSLGGENTEAFF
V gene: TRBV20-1; D gene: TRBD1; J gene: TRBJ1-1; clone size: once; CDR3 DNA: TGCAGTGCTAGTGGGGGGACAGGTTCTCTCGGGACCTTT; CDR3 protein: CSASGGTGSLGTF